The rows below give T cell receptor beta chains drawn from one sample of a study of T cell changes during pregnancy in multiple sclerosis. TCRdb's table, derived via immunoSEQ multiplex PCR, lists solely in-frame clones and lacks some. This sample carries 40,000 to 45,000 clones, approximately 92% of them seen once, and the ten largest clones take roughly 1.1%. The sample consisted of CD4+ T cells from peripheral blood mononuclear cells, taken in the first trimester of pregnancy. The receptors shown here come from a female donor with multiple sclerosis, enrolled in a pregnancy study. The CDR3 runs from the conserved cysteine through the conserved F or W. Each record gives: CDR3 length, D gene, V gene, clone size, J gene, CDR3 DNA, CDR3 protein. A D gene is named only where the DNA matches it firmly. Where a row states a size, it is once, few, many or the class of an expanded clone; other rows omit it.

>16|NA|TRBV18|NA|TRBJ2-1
TGTGCCAGCTCACCGCCTGGAACCCCTAGGATGTATGAGCAGTTCTTC
CASSPPGTPRMYEQFF
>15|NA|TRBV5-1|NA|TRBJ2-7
TGCGCCAGCAGCTTGGGTGGGGGGGGCATCTACGAGCAGTACTTC
CASSLGGGGIYEQYF
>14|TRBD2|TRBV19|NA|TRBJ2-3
TGTGCCAGTAGTATCACTAGCGGGGGGGATACGCAGTATTTT
CASSITSGGDTQYF
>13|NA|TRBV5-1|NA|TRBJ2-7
TGCGCCAGCAGCTTCGGGGGTCCATACGAGCAGTACTTC
CASSFGGPYEQYF
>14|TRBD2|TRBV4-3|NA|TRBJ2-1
TGCGCCAGCAGCCAAACTAGCGGAAACAATGAGCAGTTCTTC
CASSQTSGNNEQFF
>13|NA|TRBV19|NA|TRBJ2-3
TGTGCCAGTAGTATGGCCCGGAGAGATACGCAGTATTTT
CASSMARRDTQYF
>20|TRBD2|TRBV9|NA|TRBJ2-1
TGTGCCAGCAGCCTCAGGGTGGGTAGCGGTAGGACTAGCCCCTACAATGAGCAGTTCTTC
CASSLRVGSGRTSPYNEQFF
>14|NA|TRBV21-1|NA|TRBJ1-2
TGTGCCAGCAGCAAAGGGGCCAGGGACTATGGCTACACCTTC
CASSKGARDYGYTF
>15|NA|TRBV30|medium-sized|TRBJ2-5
TGTGCCTGGAGTGTCCTAGGGAAAGGGAGAGAGACCCAGTACTTC
CAWSVLGKGRETQYF
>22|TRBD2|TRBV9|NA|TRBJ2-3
TGTGCCAGCAGCGTAGCTTCCGGGGGCGGGGGGGGCGCTTCGGGTCTGACAGATACGCAGTATTTT
CASSVASGGGGGASGLTDTQYF
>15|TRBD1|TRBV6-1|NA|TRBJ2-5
TGTGCCAGCAGCGGGTCAGGGGGCGCGGGGGAGACCCAGTACTTC
CASSGSGGAGETQYF
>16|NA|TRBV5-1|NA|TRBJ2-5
TGCGCCAGCAGCTTGGGGGCGGGCAGCCCGGGGGAGACCCAGTACTTC
CASSLGAGSPGETQYF
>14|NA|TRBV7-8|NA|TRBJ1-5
TGTGCCAGCAGCTCTAGGGAGGGGGATCAGCCCCAGCATTTT
CASSSREGDQPQHF
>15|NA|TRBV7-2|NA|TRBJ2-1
TGTGCCAGCAGCGAGGACTCGGACCCCTACAATGAGCAGTTCTTC
CASSEDSDPYNEQFF
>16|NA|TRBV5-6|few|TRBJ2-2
TGTGCCAGCAGCTTGGAGTGGACAACGAACACCGGGGAGCTGTTTTTT
CASSLEWTTNTGELFF
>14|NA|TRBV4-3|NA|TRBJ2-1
TGCGCCAGCAGCCAAGTAAGGGGATGGGATGAGCAGTTCTTC
CASSQVRGWDEQFF
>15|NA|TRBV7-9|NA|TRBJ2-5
TGTGCCAGCAGGGCGGGACAGATAAACCAAGAGACCCAGTACTTC
CASRAGQINQETQYF
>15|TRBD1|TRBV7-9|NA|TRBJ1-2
TGTGCCAGCAGAACCGGGACAGGGACTAACTATGGCTACACCTTC
CASRTGTGTNYGYTF
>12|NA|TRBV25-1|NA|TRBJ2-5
TGTGCCAGCAGTGAGCTTAGTGAGACCCAGTACTTC
CASSELSETQYF
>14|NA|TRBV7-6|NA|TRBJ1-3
TGTGCCAGCAGCTTATCGGGTTCTGGAAACACCATATATTTT
CASSLSGSGNTIYF
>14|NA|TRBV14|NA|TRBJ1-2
TGTGCCAGCAGCCCCAGAACAAATAACTATGGCTACACCTTC
CASSPRTNNYGYTF
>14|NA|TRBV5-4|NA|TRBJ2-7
TGTGCCAGCAGCTTGGACAGCGGTAACTACGAGCAGTACTTC
CASSLDSGNYEQYF
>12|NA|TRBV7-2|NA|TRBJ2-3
TGTGCCAGCAGCTTAGCTTTCGGTACGCAGTATTTT
CASSLAFGTQYF
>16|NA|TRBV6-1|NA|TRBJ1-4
TGTGCCAGCAGTGAAGCGCTTACAGGAGGAGGGGAAAAACTGTTTTTT
CASSEALTGGGEKLFF
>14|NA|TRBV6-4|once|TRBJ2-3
TGTGCCAGCAGGTGGACAGAGGCAAAAGATACGCAGTATTTT
CASRWTEAKDTQYF
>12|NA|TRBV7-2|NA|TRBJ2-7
TGTGCCAGCAGCTTGCAGGGGTACGAGCAGTACTTC
CASSLQGYEQYF
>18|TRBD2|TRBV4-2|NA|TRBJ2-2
TGTGCCAGCAGCCAAGGGACTAGCGGGAGCATTCAGGTCGGGGAGCTGTTTTTT
CASSQGTSGSIQVGELFF
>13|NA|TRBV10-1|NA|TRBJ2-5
TGCGCCAGCAGTGAGTGGGCCGGGGGGACCCAGTACTTC
CASSEWAGGTQYF
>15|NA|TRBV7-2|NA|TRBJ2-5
TGTGCCAGCAGCTTAAACGGTCGGTCCCAAGAGACCCAGTACTTC
CASSLNGRSQETQYF
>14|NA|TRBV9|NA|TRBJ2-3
TGTGCCAGCAGCTCGAGACTTGGCACAGATACGCAGTATTTT
CASSSRLGTDTQYF
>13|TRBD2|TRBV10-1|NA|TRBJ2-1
TGCGCCAGCAGTGGGACTAGAGAAGGCGAGCAGTTCTTC
CASSGTREGEQFF
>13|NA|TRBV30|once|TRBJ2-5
TGTGCCTGGGCAACAGGGGGGGGTGAGACCCAGTACTTC
CAWATGGGETQYF
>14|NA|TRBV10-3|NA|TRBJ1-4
TGTGCCATCAGTGAGTCGAAGACAGTTGAAAAACTGTTTTTT
CAISESKTVEKLFF
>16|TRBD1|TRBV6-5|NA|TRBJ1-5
TGTGCCAGCAGTTCCCGGGGTACAGGGGGAAATCAGCCCCAGCATTTT
CASSSRGTGGNQPQHF
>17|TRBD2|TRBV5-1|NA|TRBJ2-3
TGCGCCAGCAGGGGACCGCCGGGACTAGCGGGAGAGGATACGCAGTATTTT
CASRGPPGLAGEDTQYF
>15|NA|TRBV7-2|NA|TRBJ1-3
TGTGCCAGCAGCCTCACGGGACACTCCGGAAACACCATATATTTT
CASSLTGHSGNTIYF
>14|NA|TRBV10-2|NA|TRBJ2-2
TGCGCCAGCAGCGTATGGAGTGAAACCGGGGAGCTGTTTTTT
CASSVWSETGELFF
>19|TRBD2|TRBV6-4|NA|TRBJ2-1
TGTGCCAGCAGTGACTCGATTGCTAGCGGGAAGGGGTCTTACAATGAGCAGTTCTTC
CASSDSIASGKGSYNEQFF